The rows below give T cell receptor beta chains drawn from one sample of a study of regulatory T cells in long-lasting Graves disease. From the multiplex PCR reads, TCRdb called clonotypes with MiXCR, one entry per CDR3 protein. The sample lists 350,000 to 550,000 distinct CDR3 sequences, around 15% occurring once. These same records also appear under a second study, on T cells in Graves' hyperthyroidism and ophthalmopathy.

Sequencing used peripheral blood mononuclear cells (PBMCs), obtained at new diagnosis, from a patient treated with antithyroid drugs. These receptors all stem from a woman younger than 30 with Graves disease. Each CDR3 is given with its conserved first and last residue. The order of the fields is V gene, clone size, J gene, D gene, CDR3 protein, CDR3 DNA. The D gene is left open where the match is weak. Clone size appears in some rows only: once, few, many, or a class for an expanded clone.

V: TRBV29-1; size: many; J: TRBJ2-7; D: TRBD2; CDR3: CSASGESSYEQYF; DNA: TGCAGCGCTAGCGGGGAAAGCTCCTACGAGCAGTACTTC
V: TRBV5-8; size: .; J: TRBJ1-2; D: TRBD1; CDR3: CASSQTGGARGYTF; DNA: TGTGCCAGCAGCCAGACAGGGGGCGCTCGGGGCTACACCTTC
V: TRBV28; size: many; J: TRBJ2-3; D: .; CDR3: CASSPPPFFGTDTQYF; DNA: TGTGCCAGCAGTCCCCCCCCCTTTTTTGGCACAGATACGCAGTATTTT
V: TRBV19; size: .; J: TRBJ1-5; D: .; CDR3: CASNGFSSNQPQHF; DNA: TGTGCCAGCAATGGGTTTTCAAGCAATCAGCCCCAGCATTTT
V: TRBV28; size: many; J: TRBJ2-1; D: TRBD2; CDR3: CASSVSGRSYNEQFF; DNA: TGTGCCAGCAGTGTTAGCGGGAGGTCCTACAATGAGCAGTTCTTC
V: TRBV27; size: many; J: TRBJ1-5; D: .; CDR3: CASSDRRGNQPQHF; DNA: TGTGCCAGCAGCGACCGGAGGGGCAATCAGCCCCAGCATTTT
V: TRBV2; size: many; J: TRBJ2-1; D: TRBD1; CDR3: CASSEAHPGQQQFF; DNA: TGTGCCAGCAGTGAAGCCCATCCGGGACAGCAGCAGTTCTTC
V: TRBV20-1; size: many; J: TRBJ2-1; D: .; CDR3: CSAEGQSPEQFF; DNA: TGCAGTGCGGAGGGCCAGTCCCCTGAGCAGTTCTTC
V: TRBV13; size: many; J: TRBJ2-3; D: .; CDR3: CASTPEEGIADTQYF; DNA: TGTGCCAGCACCCCAGAAGAGGGGATCGCAGATACGCAGTATTTT
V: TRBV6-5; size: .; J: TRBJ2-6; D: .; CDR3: CAGSLTVPTRGANVLTF; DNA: TGTGCCGGCAGTTTGACAGTCCCAACGCGTGGGGCCAACGTCCTGACTTTC
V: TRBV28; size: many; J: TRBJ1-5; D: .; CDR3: CASSFESGGNQPQHF; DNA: TGTGCCAGCAGTTTCGAGTCCGGGGGCAATCAGCCCCAGCATTTT
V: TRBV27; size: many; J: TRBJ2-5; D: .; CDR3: CASSLLGAGRVGETQYF; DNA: TGTGCCAGCAGTTTACTGGGAGCGGGTAGGGTTGGTGAGACCCAGTACTTC
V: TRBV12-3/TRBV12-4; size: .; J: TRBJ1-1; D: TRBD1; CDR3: CASIQQGRTEAFF; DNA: TGTGCCAGCATCCAACAGGGGAGAACTGAAGCTTTCTTT
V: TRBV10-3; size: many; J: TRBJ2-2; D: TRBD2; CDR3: CAISKGLAGENTGELFF; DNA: TGTGCCATCAGTAAGGGACTAGCGGGAGAGAACACCGGGGAGCTGTTTTTT
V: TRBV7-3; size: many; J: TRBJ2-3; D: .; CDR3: CASSLTSDTQYF; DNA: TGTGCCAGCAGCTTAACCTCAGATACGCAGTATTTT
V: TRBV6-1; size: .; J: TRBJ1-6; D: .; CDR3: CASTKILNRIQIGNSPLHF; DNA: TGTGCCAGCACCAAAATTCTAAACCGGATCCAAATCGGAAATTCACCCCTCCACTTT
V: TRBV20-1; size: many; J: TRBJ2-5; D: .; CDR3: CSAPPGWGERETQYF; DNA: TGCAGTGCCCCCCCGGGGTGGGGAGAGCGGGAGACCCAGTACTTC
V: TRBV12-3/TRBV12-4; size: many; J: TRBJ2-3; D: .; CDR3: CASSPPSSTDTQYF; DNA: TGTGCCAGCAGTCCGCCCTCTAGCACAGATACGCAGTATTTT
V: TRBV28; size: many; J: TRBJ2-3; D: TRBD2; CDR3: CASSILRRESSDTQYF; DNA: TGTGCCAGCAGCATTTTGAGGCGGGAGTCTTCAGATACGCAGTATTTT
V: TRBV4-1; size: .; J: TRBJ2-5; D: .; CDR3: CASSQVRGPQETQYF; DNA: TGCGCCAGCAGCCAAGTTCGCGGCCCACAAGAGACCCAGTACTTC
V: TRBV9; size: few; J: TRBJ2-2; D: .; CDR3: CASSVETGKNTGELFF; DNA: TGTGCCAGCAGCGTAGAGACAGGCAAGAACACCGGGGAGCTGTTTTTT
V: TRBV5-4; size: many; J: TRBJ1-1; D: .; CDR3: CASSSRDFSTEAFF; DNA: TGTGCCAGCAGCTCTCGGGACTTCAGCACTGAAGCTTTCTTT
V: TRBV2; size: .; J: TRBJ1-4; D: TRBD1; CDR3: CASEQGATNEKLFF; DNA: TGTGCCAGCGAACAGGGGGCCACTAATGAAAAACTGTTTTTT
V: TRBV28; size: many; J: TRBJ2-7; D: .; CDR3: CASASPDPSYEQYF; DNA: TGTGCCAGCGCCTCCCCGGACCCATCCTACGAGCAGTACTTC
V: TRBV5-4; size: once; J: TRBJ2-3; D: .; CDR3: CASSLIRTDMQYF; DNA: TGTGCCAGCAGCCTCATCCGCACAGATATGCAGTATTTT
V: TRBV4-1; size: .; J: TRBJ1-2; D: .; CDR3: CASSQDYAGNYGYTF; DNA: TGCGCCAGCAGCCAAGATTATGCAGGGAACTATGGCTACACCTTC
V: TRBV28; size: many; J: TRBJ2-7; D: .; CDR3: CASSFVDAGYEQYF; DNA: TGTGCCAGCAGTTTCGTTGATGCAGGCTACGAGCAGTACTTC
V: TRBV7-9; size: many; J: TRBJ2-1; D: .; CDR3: CASSPLGFEQFF; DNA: TGTGCCAGCAGCCCACTAGGGTTTGAGCAGTTCTTC